The 14 T cell receptor beta chains presented below share a single source sample, sequenced in a study of cytomegalovirus exposure and HLA in healthy donors. PCR primers comprised 60 Vbeta and 13 Jbeta primers. The method was immunoSEQ multiplex PCR; TCRdb's version includes in-frame clones alone and lacks a portion of them. Among under 40,000 clones, 60% to 80% were seen once, and the ten largest hold 8.4%. Sequencing was performed on PBMCs. The receptors come from a woman in her twenties or thirties in good health and CMV-seropositive.

The chain joins TRBV7-9 to TRBJ1-1, with a tentative D call TRBD1 (6 bases). CDR3 size: 13 residues. The germline CDR1 and CDR2 sequences are SEHNR and FQNEAQ (reference sequence). Trimming removed 5 bases at V and 8 bases at J, with 15 bases between. CDR3 in amino acids: CASSPGGQLEAFF. The CDR3 DNA sequence: TGTGCCAGCAGCCCAGGTGGACAGCTAGAAGCTTTCTTT.

V is TRBV19 and J is TRBJ2-7, with D uncertain. This CDR3 contains 13 residues. Germline V gene data show CDR1 as LNHDA and CDR2 as SQIVND (reference sequence). V lost 3 bases to trimming and J lost 6 bases, with 12 bases between them. CDR3 in amino acids: CASSMFPLSEQYF. In DNA, the CDR3 is TGTGCCAGTAGTATGTTTCCTCTGAGCGAGCAGTACTTC.

The rearrangement uses TRBV14 and TRBJ2-7, with TRBD2 as a possible D gene (7 bases). V lost 4 bases, J lost 9 bases, and 10 bases lay in between. Germline V gives CDR1 SGHDN, CDR2 FVKESK. This CDR3 comprises 11 residues. Here the CDR3 DNA reads TGTGCCAGCAGCCGGGGGGGCGGGCAGTACTTC. This codes for CASSRGGGQYF. Filled out from reference TRBV14 and TRBJ2-7, the complete variable domain reads EAGVTQFPSHSVIEKGQTVTLRCDPISGHDNLYWYRRVMGKEIKFLLHFVKESKQDESGMPNNRFLAERTGGTYSTLKVQPAELEDSGVYFCASSRGGGQYFGPGTRLTVT.

The J gene is TRBJ2-7, the V gene TRBV19; TRBD1 matches at 7 bases. CDR3 length: 13 residues. V trimming: 10 bases; J trimming: 0 bases; junction bases outside the gene matches: 6. Germline V CDR1 and CDR2: LNHDA, SQIVND (reference sequence). The CDR3 is CATRGMGSYEQYF. CDR3 coding DNA: TGTGCCACCAGGGGGATGGGCTCCTACGAGCAGTACTTC.

The chain recombines TRBV5-1 with TRBJ2-3; TRBD2 aligns across 8 bases. This CDR3 region has 14 residues. The germline V gene encodes CDR1 SGHRS and CDR2 YFSETQ. Germline trimming cut 5 bases from V and 5 bases from J; bases unmatched to any gene: 7. CDR3 in amino acids: CASSPGGPEDTQYF. The CDR3 bases are TGCGCCAGCAGTCCGGGGGGGCCGGAAGATACGCAGTATTTT.

This chain connects TRBV4-2 to TRBJ1-1; tentative D call: TRBD1 (6 bases). V was clipped by 8 bases and J by 4 bases, with 20 bases between them. The germline gives CDR1 LGHNA, CDR2 YNFKEQ. There are 15 residues in the CDR3. CDR3 DNA sequence: TGTGCCAGCGGTACCCAGGGGAGAAAGGGCACTGAAGCTTTCTTT. Encoded protein: CASGTQGRKGTEAFF.

This chain links TRBV2 with TRBJ1-1, with 10 positions matching TRBD1. V gave up 8 bases and J gave up 3 bases; unmatched junction bases: 12. The CDR3 sequence is 16 residues long. CDR1 and CDR2 (germline): SNHLY, FYNNEI. This chain's CDR3 is CASAGGTGVLDTEAFF. In nucleotides, the CDR3 is TGTGCCAGCGCTGGAGGGACAGGGGTGTTGGACACTGAAGCTTTCTTT.

The gene calls are TRBV18 and TRBJ1-4, with 7 bases identical to TRBD1. Trimming took 2 bases from V and 8 from J; bases not matched to a gene: 5. The CDR3 has 14 amino acids. Germline CDR1 KGHSH, CDR2 LQKENI. The CDR3 loop is CASSPGGQQEKLFF. The CDR3 bases are TGTGCCAGCTCACCAGGGGGACAGCAAGAAAAACTGTTTTTT.

This clone was found a few times. The chain has TRBV19 and TRBJ1-5; 7 bases agree with TRBD1. CDR1 LNHDA and CDR2 SQIVND come from the germline V gene (reference sequence). Trimming took 6 bases from V and 2 from J; bases not matched to a gene: 7. The CDR3 loop spans 15 amino acids. CDR3 nucleotide sequence: TGTGCCAGTAGACTACAGGGGAGCCGCAATCAGCCCCAGCATTTT. Translated: CASRLQGSRNQPQHF.

CDR3 nucleotide sequence: TGTGCCAGCTTTAGTTCCTACGAGCAGTACTTC. Protein sequence: CASFSSYEQYF. The chain is built from TRBV28 and TRBJ2-7; no firm D call. Trimming stripped 8 bases from V and 1 base from J, with 6 bases between. The germline V gene encodes CDR1 MDHEN and CDR2 SYDVKM. CDR3 length equals 11 residues.

This rearrangement joins TRBV6-1 to TRBJ1-5; TRBD1 matches at 8 bases. This CDR3 comprises 16 residues. J was trimmed by 6 bases and V by 1 base; bases with no gene match: 8. Germline-derived CDR1 and CDR2 are MNHNS and SASEGT. The CDR3 protein is CASSEGWDRIGQPQHF. DNA of the CDR3: TGTGCCAGCAGTGAAGGATGGGACAGGATCGGTCAGCCCCAGCATTTT.

This chain joins TRBV30 and TRBJ2-1; the D is unclear. V lost 2 bases and J lost 9, with 14 bases in between. Per germline, CDR1 GTSNPN and CDR2 SVGIG (reference sequence). This CDR3 is 13 amino acids long. CDR3 nucleotides: TGTGCCTGGAGTCACGACCTGACTCGTGAGCAGTTCTTC. As protein: CAWSHDLTREQFF. The full variable domain, in which reference TRBV30 and TRBJ2-1 provide the parts outside the CDR3, is SQTIHQWPATLVQPVGSPLSLECTVEGTSNPNLYWYRQAAGRGLQLLFYSVGIGQISSEVPQNLSASRPQDRQFILSSKKLLLSDSGFYLCAWSHDLTREQFFGPGTRLTVL.

This chain joins TRBV27 and TRBJ1-5, with 8 nucleotides matching TRBD1. This CDR3 contains 15 residues. V lost 0 bases and J lost 4; bases outside the gene matches: 2. CDR1 MNHEY and CDR2 SMNVEV come from the germline V gene (reference sequence). In DNA, the CDR3 is TGTGCCAGCAGTTTATCGGGGGACAGGAATCAGCCCCAGCATTTT. This sequence encodes CASSLSGDRNQPQHF.

This chain uses TRBV4-2 with TRBJ2-2, with 8 bases that match TRBD2. CDR1 and CDR2 (germline): LGHNA, YNFKEQ. V was clipped by 5 bases and J by 3 bases; unmatched bases: 14. The CDR3 length is 18 residues. CDR3 amino acids: CASSYGPAGAQDTGELFF. The CDR3 DNA is TGTGCCAGCAGCTACGGTCCAGCGGGGGCACAGGACACCGGGGAGCTGTTTTTT.